A single sample gave rise to the 30 T cell receptor beta chains below, sequenced in a study of blood T cell repertoires in COVID-19. The method was immunoSEQ multiplex PCR; TCRdb's version includes in-frame clones alone and lacks a portion of them. The sample shows a few hundred thousand clones, over 75% of them seen only once. The sample consisted of peripheral blood. The receptors originated from a man younger than 40 who had recovered from COVID-19.

The V and J genes are TRBV6-4 and TRBJ1-1; 9 nucleotides line up with TRBD1. Germline V gene lookup returns CDR1 MRHNA and CDR2 SNTAGT. This CDR3 has 17 amino acids. V lost 5 bases and J lost 6; bases outside the gene matches: 16. CDR3 amino acids: CASSYRIGQGILPEAFF. CDR3 coding DNA: TGTGCCAGCAGTTACCGTATAGGACAGGGGATACTCCCTGAAGCTTTCTTT.

This clone was recorded once. V is TRBV4-1 and J is TRBJ2-5, with TRBD2 matching over 10 bases. V dropped 3 bases and J dropped 6; count of bases not matched to a gene: 1. The CDR3 consists of 13 residues. From germline, CDR1 is MGHRA and CDR2 YSYEKL. The CDR3 nucleotides read TGCGCCAGCAGCCAGACTAGCGGGCAGACCCAGTACTTC. It is translated as CASSQTSGQTQYF.

The V call is TRBV5-1, the J call TRBJ2-5; D gene unclear. CDR1 SGHRS and CDR2 YFSETQ come from the germline V gene. The CDR3 is 13 residues long. Trimming took 0 bases from V and 7 from J, leaving 10 bases between them. CDR3 loop: CASSLDVLATQYF. The CDR3 DNA sequence: TGCGCCAGCAGCTTGGACGTTTTGGCGACCCAGTACTTC. The variable domain in full, with the rest retrieved from reference TRBV5-1 and TRBJ2-5, is KAGVTQTPRYLIKTRGQQVTLSCSPISGHRSVSWYQQTPGQGLQFLFEYFSETQRNKGNFPGRFSGRQFSNSRSEMNVSTLELGDSALYLCASSLDVLATQYFGPGTRLLVL.

The chain recombines TRBV7-2 with TRBJ1-2; the match to TRBD1 covers 9 bases. Germline CDR1 and CDR2: SGHTA and FQGNSA. V gave up 5 bases and J gave up 5 bases; unmatched junction bases: 6. CDR3 length: 14 residues. In DNA, the CDR3 is TGTGCCAGCAGCCTGGGACAGGGATTTTATGGCTACACCTTC. It codes for CASSLGQGFYGYTF.

This chain connects TRBV15 to TRBJ2-1, with 8 bases lining up with TRBD1. CDR3 length equals 17 residues. Germline trimming cut 3 bases from V and 8 bases from J; bases unmatched to any gene: 15. In germline, CDR1 is LNHNV, CDR2 YYDKDF (reference sequence). The CDR3 reads CATSSPRTGLNLDEQFF. The CDR3 DNA follows: TGTGCCACCAGCAGCCCTAGGACAGGGTTAAATTTGGATGAGCAGTTCTTC.

The chain couples TRBV5-1 to TRBJ2-1; 9 bases match TRBD2. This CDR3 is 15 amino acids long. Trimming at V came to 0 bases and at J to 8 bases, leaving 6 bases not matched to a gene. Germline V lookup: CDR1 SGHRS, CDR2 YFSETQ. CDR3 nucleotide sequence: TGCGCCAGCAGCTTGGCGGCGGGGGGGTTGGATGAGCAGTTCTTC. It yields the protein CASSLAAGGLDEQFF.

V gene TRBV5-1 combines with J gene TRBJ2-1, with D possibly matching TRBD1 (6 bases). The CDR3 loop spans 16 amino acids. Germline V gene data show CDR1 as SGHRS and CDR2 as YFSETQ. V shed 0 bases and J shed 5 bases, with 15 bases lying between them. This chain's CDR3 is CASSLVSGTRNNEQFF. The CDR3 nucleotides are TGCGCCAGCAGCTTGGTTTCCGGGACACGGAACAATGAGCAGTTCTTC.

Worth noting for this clone: As the CDR3 is not closed by the conserved phenylalanine or tryptophan, this likely results from a read error. The DNA is omitted, as the CDR3 cannot be located on it reliably, and the CDR3 follows TCRdb's listing. The V and J genes are TRBV20-1 and TRBJ2-4; the listed D gene, TRBD2, was not tested against the DNA. Germline CDR1 is DFQATT and CDR2 is SNEGSKA (reference sequence). From its first to its last residue, the CDR3 has 10 amino acids. CDR3 protein: CSAIAAGGPL.

Of note for this clone: A far larger clone differs by one base, so this is likely a read error. CDR3 bases: TGTGCCAGCAGCCTTAACACTGAAGCTTTCTTT. It specifies CASSLNTEAFF. The J gene is TRBJ1-1, the V gene TRBV5-6; D remains unclear. Trimming removed 4 bases at V and 2 bases at J, with 3 bases between. Germline assignment: CDR1 SGHDT and CDR2 YYEEEE. The CDR3 totals 11 residues.

This clone showed up just a few times. V is TRBV3-1 (or the pseudogene TRBV3-2) and J is TRBJ1-5, with a tentative D call TRBD1 (5 bases). Germline CDR1 LGHDT, CDR2 YNNKEL (reference sequence). Trimming cost V 9 bases and J 3 bases, with 12 bases left between them. CDR3 length equals 13 residues. The CDR3 nucleotides are TGTGCCAGTGGCGCGGGGACCAATCAGCCCCAGCATTTT. Its translation is CASGAGTNQPQHF.

The chain joins TRBV7-3 to TRBJ2-3; 9 positions agree with TRBD2. Germline assignment: CDR1 SGHTA and CDR2 FQGTGA. Germline trimming cut 5 bases from V and 5 bases from J; bases unmatched to any gene: 11. The CDR3 covers 16 residues. The CDR3 loop reads CASSPSGSGGRDTQYF. For the CDR3, the DNA is TGTGCCAGCAGCCCATCGGGGAGCGGGGGGCGAGATACGCAGTATTTT.

This clone was seen a handful of times. This sequence joins TRBV25-1 and TRBJ1-4; D is uncertain. The CDR3 is 14 amino acids. Trimming left V 3 bases short and J 2 bases short, with 7 bases between. Germline loops: CDR1 MGHDK, CDR2 SYGVNS. CDR3 sequence reads: CASSDWSTNEKLFF. In DNA, the CDR3 is TGTGCCAGCAGTGACTGGAGCACTAATGAAAAACTGTTTTTT.

This chain joins TRBV7-9 and TRBJ1-1; possibly TRBD1 for D (5 bases). Germline V gene lookup returns CDR1 SEHNR and CDR2 FQNEAQ (reference sequence). The V end was cut by 10 bases, the J end by 8 bases, with 8 bases between. The CDR3 has 9 amino acids. This CDR3 is CATGLEAFF. The CDR3 nucleotides are TGTGCCACGGGACTGGAAGCTTTCTTT. The variable domain in full, with the rest retrieved from reference TRBV7-9 and TRBJ1-1, is DTGVSQNPRHKITKRGQNVTFRCDPISEHNRLYWYRQTLGQGPEFLTYFQNEAQLEKSRLLSDRFSAERPKGSFSTLEIQRTEQGDSAMYLCATGLEAFFGQGTRLTVV.

The rearrangement joins TRBV27 to TRBJ2-5; 11 bases fit TRBD2. CDR1 is MNHEY and CDR2 is SMNVEV in the germline V gene (reference sequence). This CDR3 spans 16 amino acids. V lost 3 bases, J lost 9 bases, and 12 bases stayed unmatched. This CDR3 is CASSFSSGGPPRAQYF. For the CDR3, the DNA is TGTGCCAGCAGTTTTTCTAGCGGGGGGCCCCCCAGGGCCCAGTACTTC.

This clone was counted a single time. This chain joins TRBV5-1 and TRBJ2-1; TRBD2 might be the D (6 bases). Between the trimmed V and J ends, which lost 7 bases and 0 bases, there was a span of 14 bases. CDR1 is SGHRS and CDR2 is YFSETQ in the germline V gene. The CDR3 sequence is 15 residues long. Here the CDR3 reads CASLSGVGSYNEQFF. The CDR3 DNA follows: TGCGCCAGCCTGTCGGGGGTAGGCTCCTACAATGAGCAGTTCTTC.

The table lists this clone with a few counts. CDR3 sequence reads: CASRPTGGDSPLHF. CDR3 nucleotide sequence: TGTGCCAGCAGACCCACAGGGGGCGATTCACCCCTCCACTTT. This chain links TRBV27 with TRBJ1-6, with 9 positions matching TRBD1. Germline trimming cut 6 bases from V and 8 bases from J; bases unmatched to any gene: 5. The germline V gene encodes CDR1 MNHEY and CDR2 SMNVEV (reference sequence). There are 14 residues in the CDR3.

The chain recombines TRBV11-1 with TRBJ2-2; D remains unclear. The germline gives CDR1 SGHAT, CDR2 FQDESV (reference sequence). V dropped 4 bases and J dropped 2 bases, with 5 bases sitting between them. This CDR3 has 13 amino acids. The CDR3 sequence: CASSSRNTGELFF. The CDR3 DNA is TGTGCCAGCAGCTCCAGAAACACCGGGGAGCTGTTTTTT.

This clone came up a few times. The gene calls are TRBV7-6 and TRBJ2-7; weak D call: TRBD2 (6 bases). CDR3 length equals 14 residues. Looked up from germline, CDR1 is SGHVS and CDR2 is FNYEAQ. V was shortened by 5 bases and J by 5 bases, with 16 bases between the two germline ends. For the CDR3, the DNA is TGTGCCAGCAGCCACGGGGGTTTTAGTGACGAGCAGTACTTC. It specifies CASSHGGFSDEQYF.

The chain recombines TRBV2 with TRBJ2-7; D might be TRBD1 (6 bases). This CDR3 has 13 amino acids. V shed 6 bases and J shed 2 bases, with 11 bases lying between them. Germline V gene data show CDR1 as SNHLY and CDR2 as FYNNEI. The CDR3 DNA sequence: TGTGCCAGCAGGGACAGCATTACCTACGAGCAGTACTTC. It yields the protein CASRDSITYEQYF.

The chain combines TRBV5-1 with TRBJ2-3, with a tentative D call TRBD2 (6 bases). Between the trimmed V and J ends, which lost 3 bases and 2 bases, there was a span of 19 bases. Germline-derived CDR1 and CDR2 are SGHRS and YFSETQ. There are 17 residues in the CDR3. CDR3 region: CASSSSTGLSTTDTQYF. CDR3 DNA: TGCGCCAGCAGCTCGTCAACGGGACTCTCTACCACAGATACGCAGTATTTT.

This clone has a handful of counts. The CDR3 sequence: CASSLVGTLVELFF. CDR3 sequence (DNA): TGTGCCAGCAGCTTAGTAGGGACACTTGTGGAGCTGTTTTTT. The chain uses TRBV7-9 and TRBJ2-2; maybe TRBD1 (6 bases). Germline V gives CDR1 SEHNR, CDR2 FQNEAQ (reference sequence). The CDR3 has 14 amino acids. V was cut by 1 base and J by 10 bases, with 13 bases left in between.

The V gene is TRBV12-5, the J gene TRBJ2-3; no firm D call. Germline CDR1 and CDR2: LGHNT and FRNRAP. This CDR3 has 11 residues. V was cut by 1 base and J by 10 bases, with 6 bases left in between. As DNA, the CDR3 is TGTGCTAGTGGTTTGGGAACTGCGCAGTATTTT. It encodes CASGLGTAQYF.

This chain links TRBV28 with TRBJ1-5, with 7 nucleotides matching TRBD1. The CDR3 spans 15 residues. Trimming took 3 bases from V and 6 from J; bases not matched to a gene: 8. Germline CDR1 reads MDHEN; CDR2 reads SYDVKM. CDR3 in amino acids: CASSLGQGGGQPQHF. In nucleotides, the CDR3 is TGTGCCAGCAGTTTGGGCCAGGGGGGAGGTCAGCCCCAGCATTTT.

The chain couples TRBV27 to TRBJ2-5; possible D gene TRBD2, 6 bases. Germline lookup yields CDR1 MNHEY and CDR2 SMNVEV (reference sequence). V dropped 6 bases and J dropped 7 bases, with 18 bases sitting between them. The CDR3 is 14 residues long. CDR3 in DNA: TGTGCCAGCAGGCTAAGAGGGGAGGCAGTGACCCAGTACTTC. It encodes CASRLRGEAVTQYF.

The gene calls are TRBV19 and TRBJ2-2, with TRBD1 matching over 9 bases. Unmatched junction bases numbered 11, after V lost 10 bases and J lost 11 bases. CDR1 and CDR2 from the germline V gene are LNHDA and SQIVND (reference sequence). The CDR3 runs to 13 residues. CDR3 loop: CANRGQGLCELFF. CDR3 nucleotide sequence: TGTGCCAATAGGGGACAGGGCCTATGTGAGCTGTTTTTT. Based on the CDR3 plus reference TRBV19 and TRBJ2-2, the full variable domain is DGGITQSPKYLFRKEGQNVTLSCEQNLNHDAMYWYRQDPGQGLRLIYYSQIVNDFQKGDIAEGYSVSREKKESFPLTVTSAQKNPTAFYLCANRGQGLCELFFGEGSRLTVL.

This chain uses TRBV24-1 with TRBJ2-3; D perhaps matches TRBD1 (6 bases). Germline CDR1 reads KGHDR; CDR2 reads SFDVKD. Trimming took 5 bases from V and 4 from J, leaving 9 bases between them. This CDR3 comprises 13 residues. CDR3 protein: CATSAGGPDTQYF. The CDR3 nucleotides read TGTGCCACCAGTGCTGGGGGCCCAGATACGCAGTATTTT.

This chain uses TRBV4-1 with TRBJ1-5; weak D call: TRBD1 (6 bases). The V gene lost 4 bases and the J gene lost 3 bases, with 16 bases spanning the gap. Germline CDR1 is MGHRA and CDR2 is YSYEKL. The CDR3 runs to 16 residues. This chain's CDR3 is CASSPIPGANNQPQHF. CDR3 DNA: TGCGCCAGCAGCCCAATACCAGGGGCTAACAATCAGCCCCAGCATTTT.

The V gene is TRBV7-3, the J gene TRBJ2-3; the D gene is possibly TRBD1 (5 bases). In germline, CDR1 is SGHTA, CDR2 FQGTGA. Trimming cost V 3 bases and J 2 bases, with 9 bases left between them. The CDR3 extends over 14 amino acids. The CDR3 DNA reads TGTGCCAGCAGCTTCGACAGCAACACAGATACGCAGTATTTT. As protein: CASSFDSNTDTQYF.

The V call is TRBV27, the J call TRBJ2-1; D is possibly TRBD2 (6 bases). Germline values: CDR1 MNHEY, CDR2 SMNVEV (reference sequence). Trimming removed 6 bases from V and 3 bases from J, with 18 bases in between. This CDR3 region has 16 residues. The CDR3 nucleotides are TGTGCCAGCAGACCCTCGACTAGAGGCGGCTACAATGAGCAGTTCTTC. Translation: CASRPSTRGGYNEQFF.

This sequence joins TRBV5-1 and TRBJ1-2; D gene ambiguous. V was shortened by 0 bases and J by 5 bases, with 17 bases between the two germline ends. Germline CDR1 and CDR2: SGHRS and YFSETQ. This CDR3 has 16 amino acids. The CDR3 DNA reads TGCGCCAGCAGCTTGGAAGGGCAGATAAGAGGGTATGGCTACACCTTC. The encoded protein is CASSLEGQIRGYGYTF.